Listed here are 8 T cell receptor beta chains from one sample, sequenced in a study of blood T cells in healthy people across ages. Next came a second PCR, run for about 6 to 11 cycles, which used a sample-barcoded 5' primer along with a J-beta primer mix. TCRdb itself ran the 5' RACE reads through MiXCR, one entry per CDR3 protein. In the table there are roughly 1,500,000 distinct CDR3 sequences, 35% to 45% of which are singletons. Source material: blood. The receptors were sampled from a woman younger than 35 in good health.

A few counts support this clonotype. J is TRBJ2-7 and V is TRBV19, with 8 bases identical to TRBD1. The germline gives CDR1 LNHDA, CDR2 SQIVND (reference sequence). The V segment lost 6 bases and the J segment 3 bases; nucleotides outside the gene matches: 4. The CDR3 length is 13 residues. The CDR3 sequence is CASRGQGLYEQYF. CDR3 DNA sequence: TGTGCCAGTAGAGGACAGGGTCTCTACGAGCAGTACTTC.

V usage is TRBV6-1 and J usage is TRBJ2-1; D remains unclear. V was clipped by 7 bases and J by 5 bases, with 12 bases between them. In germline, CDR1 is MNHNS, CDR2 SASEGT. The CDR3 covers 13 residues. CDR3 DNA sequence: TGTGCCAGCAATCCGGACCCGGACAATGAGCAGTTCTTC. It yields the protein CASNPDPDNEQFF.

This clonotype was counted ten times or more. CDR3 bases: TGTGCCAGCAGCCATACACAAGAGACCCAGTACTTC. This encodes CASSHTQETQYF. The chain uses TRBV7-2 and TRBJ2-5; D is unresolved. This CDR3 is built from 12 residues. In germline, CDR1 is SGHTA, CDR2 FQGNSA. The ends were cut back, 5 bases at V and 2 bases at J, with 6 bases in the middle.

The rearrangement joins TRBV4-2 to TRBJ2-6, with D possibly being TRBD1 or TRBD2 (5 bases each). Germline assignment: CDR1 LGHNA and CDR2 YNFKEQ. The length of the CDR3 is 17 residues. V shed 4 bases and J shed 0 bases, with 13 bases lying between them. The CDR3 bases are TGTGCCAGCAGCCCGGGACCAGACGGCTCTGGGGCCAACGTCCTGACTTTC. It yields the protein CASSPGPDGSGANVLTF.

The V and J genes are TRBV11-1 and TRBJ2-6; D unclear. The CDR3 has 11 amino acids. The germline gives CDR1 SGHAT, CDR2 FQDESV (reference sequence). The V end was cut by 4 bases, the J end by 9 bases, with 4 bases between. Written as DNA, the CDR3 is TGTGCCAGCAGCTCCGGCAACGTCCTGACTTTC. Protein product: CASSSGNVLTF.

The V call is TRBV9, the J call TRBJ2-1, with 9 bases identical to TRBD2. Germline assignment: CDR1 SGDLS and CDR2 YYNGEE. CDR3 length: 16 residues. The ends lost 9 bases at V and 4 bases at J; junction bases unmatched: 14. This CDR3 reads CAIAPSRSGRYNEQFF. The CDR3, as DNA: TGTGCCATAGCGCCGTCTAGGAGCGGGAGGTACAATGAGCAGTTCTTC.

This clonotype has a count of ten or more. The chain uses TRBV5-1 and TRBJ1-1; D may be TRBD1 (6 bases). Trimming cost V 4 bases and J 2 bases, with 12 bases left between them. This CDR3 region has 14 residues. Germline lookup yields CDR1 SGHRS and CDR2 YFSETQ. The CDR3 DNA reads TGCGCCAGCAGCAACGGACAGCCCAACACTGAAGCTTTCTTT. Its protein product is CASSNGQPNTEAFF.

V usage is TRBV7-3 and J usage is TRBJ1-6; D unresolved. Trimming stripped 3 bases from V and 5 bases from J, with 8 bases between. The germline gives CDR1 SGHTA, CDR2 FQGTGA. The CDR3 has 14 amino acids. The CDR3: CASSFMANNSPLHF. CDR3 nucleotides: TGTGCCAGCAGCTTCATGGCCAATAATTCACCCCTCCACTTT.